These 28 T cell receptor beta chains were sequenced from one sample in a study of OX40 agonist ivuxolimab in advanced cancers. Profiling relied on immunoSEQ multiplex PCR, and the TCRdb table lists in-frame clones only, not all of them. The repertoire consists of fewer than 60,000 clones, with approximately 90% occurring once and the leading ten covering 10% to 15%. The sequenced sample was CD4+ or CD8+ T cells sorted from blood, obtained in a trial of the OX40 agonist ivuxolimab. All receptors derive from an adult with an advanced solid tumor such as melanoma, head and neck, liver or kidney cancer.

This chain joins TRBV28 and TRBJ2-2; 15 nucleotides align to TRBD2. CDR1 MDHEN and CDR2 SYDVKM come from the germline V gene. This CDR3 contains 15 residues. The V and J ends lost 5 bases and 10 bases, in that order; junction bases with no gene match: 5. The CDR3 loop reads CASSHWTSGGAELFF. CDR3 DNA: TGTGCCAGCAGTCATTGGACTAGCGGGGGGGCGGAGCTGTTTTTT.

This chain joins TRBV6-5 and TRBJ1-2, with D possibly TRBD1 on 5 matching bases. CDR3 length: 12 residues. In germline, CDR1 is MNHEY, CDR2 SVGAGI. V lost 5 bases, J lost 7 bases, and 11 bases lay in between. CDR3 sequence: CASSLQGSGYTF. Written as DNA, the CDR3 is TGTGCCAGCAGTCTCCAGGGTAGTGGCTACACCTTC.

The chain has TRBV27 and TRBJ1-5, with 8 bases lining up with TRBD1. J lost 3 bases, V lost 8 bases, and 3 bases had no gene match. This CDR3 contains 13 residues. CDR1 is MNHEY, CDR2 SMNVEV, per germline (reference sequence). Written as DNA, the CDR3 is TGTGCCAGCCGACAGGGGACCAATCAGCCCCAGCATTTT. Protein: CASRQGTNQPQHF.

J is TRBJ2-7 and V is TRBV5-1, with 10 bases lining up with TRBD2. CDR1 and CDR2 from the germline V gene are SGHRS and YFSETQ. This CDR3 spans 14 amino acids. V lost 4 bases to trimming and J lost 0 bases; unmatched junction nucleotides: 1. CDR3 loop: CASSTSGTSYEQYF. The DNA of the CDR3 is TGCGCCAGCAGCACTAGCGGGACCTCCTACGAGCAGTACTTC.

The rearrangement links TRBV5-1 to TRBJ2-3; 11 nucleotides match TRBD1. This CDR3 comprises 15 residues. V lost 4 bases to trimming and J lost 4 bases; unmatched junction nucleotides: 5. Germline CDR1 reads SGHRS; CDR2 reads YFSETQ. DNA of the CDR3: TGCGCCAGCAGCACCGGACAGGGGGCTGCAGATACGCAGTATTTT. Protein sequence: CASSTGQGAADTQYF.

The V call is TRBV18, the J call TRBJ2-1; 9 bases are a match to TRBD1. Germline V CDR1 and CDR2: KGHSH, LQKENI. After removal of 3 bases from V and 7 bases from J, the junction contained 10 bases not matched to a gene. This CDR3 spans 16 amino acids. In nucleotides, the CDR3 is TGTGCCAGCTCACCCTACTATCGGGACAGGGTTAATGAGCAGTTCTTC. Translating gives CASSPYYRDRVNEQFF.

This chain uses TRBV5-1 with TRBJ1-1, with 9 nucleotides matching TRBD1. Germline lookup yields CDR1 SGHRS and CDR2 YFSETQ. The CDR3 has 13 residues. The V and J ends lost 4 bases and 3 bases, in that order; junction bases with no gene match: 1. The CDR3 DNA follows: TGCGCCAGCAGCCGGGACAGGGACACTGAAGCTTTCTTT. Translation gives CASSRDRDTEAFF.

CDR3 sequence: CASRADRALYEQYF. In nucleotides, the CDR3 is TGTGCCAGCAGGGCGGACAGGGCTCTCTACGAGCAGTACTTC. The V and J genes are TRBV6-6 and TRBJ2-7; TRBD1 matches 8 bases. V dropped 6 bases and J dropped 3; count of bases not matched to a gene: 7. This CDR3 is built from 14 residues. From germline, CDR1 is MNHNY and CDR2 SVGAGI (reference sequence).

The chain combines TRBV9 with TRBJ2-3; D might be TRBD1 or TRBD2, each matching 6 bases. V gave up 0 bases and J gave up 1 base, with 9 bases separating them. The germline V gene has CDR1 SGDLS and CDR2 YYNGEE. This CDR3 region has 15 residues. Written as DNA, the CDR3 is TGTGCCAGCAGCGTAGCAGGGGAGGGCACAGATACGCAGTATTTT. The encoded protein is CASSVAGEGTDTQYF.

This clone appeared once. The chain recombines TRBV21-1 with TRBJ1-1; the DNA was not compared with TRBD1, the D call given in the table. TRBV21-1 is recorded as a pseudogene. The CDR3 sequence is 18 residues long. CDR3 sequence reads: CASSKALFGTGGIVEAFF. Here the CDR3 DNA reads TGTGCCAGCAGCAAAGCGCTTTTCGGGACAGGTGGGATTGTTGAAGCTTTCTTT.

CDR3 residues: CASSLPGQGARNEQFF. CDR3 DNA: TGTGCCAGCAGTTTACCGGGACAGGGGGCAAGGAATGAGCAGTTCTTC. V usage is TRBV28 and J usage is TRBJ2-1, with 12 bases identical to TRBD1. Trimming took 2 bases from V and 7 from J; bases not matched to a gene: 6. Germline assignment: CDR1 MDHEN and CDR2 SYDVKM. The CDR3 is 16 amino acids.

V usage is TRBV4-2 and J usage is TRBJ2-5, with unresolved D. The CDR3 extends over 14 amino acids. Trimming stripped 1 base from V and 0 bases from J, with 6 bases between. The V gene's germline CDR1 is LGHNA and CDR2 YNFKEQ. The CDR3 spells CASSQVPNQETQYF. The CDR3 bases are TGTGCCAGCAGCCAAGTTCCTAACCAAGAGACCCAGTACTTC.

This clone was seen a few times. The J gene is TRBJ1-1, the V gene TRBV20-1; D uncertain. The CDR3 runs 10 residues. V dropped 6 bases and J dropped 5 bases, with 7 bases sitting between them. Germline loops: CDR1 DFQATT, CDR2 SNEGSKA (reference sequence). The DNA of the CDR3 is TGCAGTGCCAGCCGGACTGAAGCTTTCTTT. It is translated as CSASRTEAFF.

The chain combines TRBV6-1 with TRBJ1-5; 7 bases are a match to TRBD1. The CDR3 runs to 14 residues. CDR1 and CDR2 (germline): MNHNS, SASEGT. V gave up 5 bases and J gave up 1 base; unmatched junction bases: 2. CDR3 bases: TGTGCCAGCAGTAAGGGGGCGAGCAATCAGCCCCAGCATTTT. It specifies CASSKGASNQPQHF.

The CDR3 region has the DNA TGTGCCAGCAGCCCAGACGGACCACTTAGCAATCAGCCCCAGCATTTT. It yields the protein CASSPDGPLSNQPQHF. V usage is TRBV5-6 and J usage is TRBJ1-5; D is uncertain. CDR1 and CDR2 from the germline V gene are SGHDT and YYEEEE. The CDR3 extends over 16 amino acids. V lost 4 bases and J 0 bases, leaving 14 bases between the germline ends.

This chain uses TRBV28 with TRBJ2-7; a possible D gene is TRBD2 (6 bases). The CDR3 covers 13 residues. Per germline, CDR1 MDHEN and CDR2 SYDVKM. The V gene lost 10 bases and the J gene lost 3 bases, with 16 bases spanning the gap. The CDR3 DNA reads TGTGCCACCTCCCTTCCTAGCGACTACGAGCAGTACTTC. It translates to CATSLPSDYEQYF.

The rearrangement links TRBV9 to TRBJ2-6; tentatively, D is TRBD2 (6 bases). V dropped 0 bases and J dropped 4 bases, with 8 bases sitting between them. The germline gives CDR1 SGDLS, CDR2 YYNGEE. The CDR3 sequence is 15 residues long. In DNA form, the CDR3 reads TGTGCCAGCAGCGTAGAGGCGGGAGGGGCCAACGTCCTGACTTTC. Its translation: CASSVEAGGANVLTF.

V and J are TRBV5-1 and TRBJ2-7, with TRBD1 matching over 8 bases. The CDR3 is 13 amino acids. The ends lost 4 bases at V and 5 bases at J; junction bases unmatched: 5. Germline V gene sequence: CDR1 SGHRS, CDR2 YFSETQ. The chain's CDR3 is CASSPQDRDEQYF. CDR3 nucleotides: TGCGCCAGCAGCCCCCAGGACAGGGACGAGCAGTACTTC.

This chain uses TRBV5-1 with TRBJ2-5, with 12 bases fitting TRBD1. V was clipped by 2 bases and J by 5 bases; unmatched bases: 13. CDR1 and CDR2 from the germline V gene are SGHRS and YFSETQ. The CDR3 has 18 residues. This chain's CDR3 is CASSFPAGTGGASETQYF. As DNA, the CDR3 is TGCGCCAGCAGCTTCCCCGCCGGGACAGGGGGCGCGTCTGAGACCCAGTACTTC.

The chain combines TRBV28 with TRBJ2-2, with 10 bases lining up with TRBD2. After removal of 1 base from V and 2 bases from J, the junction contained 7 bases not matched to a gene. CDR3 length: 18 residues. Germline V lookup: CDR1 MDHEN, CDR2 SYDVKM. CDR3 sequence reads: CASSLFELAGPNTGELFF. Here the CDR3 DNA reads TGTGCCAGCAGTTTATTTGAACTAGCGGGGCCTAACACCGGGGAGCTGTTTTTT.

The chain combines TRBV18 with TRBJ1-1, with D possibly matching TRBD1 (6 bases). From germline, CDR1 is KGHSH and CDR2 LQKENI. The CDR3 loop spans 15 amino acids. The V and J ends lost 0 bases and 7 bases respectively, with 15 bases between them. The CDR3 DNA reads TGTGCCAGCTCACCACCGGCCGGACAGCTCAATGAAGCTTTCTTT. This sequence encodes CASSPPAGQLNEAFF.

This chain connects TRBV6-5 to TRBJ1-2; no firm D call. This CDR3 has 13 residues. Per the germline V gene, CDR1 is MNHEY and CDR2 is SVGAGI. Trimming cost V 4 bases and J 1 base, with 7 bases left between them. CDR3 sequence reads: CASSFGGNYGYTF. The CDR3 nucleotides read TGTGCCAGCAGTTTCGGCGGTAACTATGGCTACACCTTC.

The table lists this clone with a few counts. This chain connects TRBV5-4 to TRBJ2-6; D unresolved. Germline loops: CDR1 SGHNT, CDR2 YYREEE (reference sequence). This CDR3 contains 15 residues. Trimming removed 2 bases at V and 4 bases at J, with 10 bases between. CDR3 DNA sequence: TGTGCCAGCAGCTTCCCGGGTACCGGGGCCAACGTCCTGACTTTC. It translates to CASSFPGTGANVLTF.

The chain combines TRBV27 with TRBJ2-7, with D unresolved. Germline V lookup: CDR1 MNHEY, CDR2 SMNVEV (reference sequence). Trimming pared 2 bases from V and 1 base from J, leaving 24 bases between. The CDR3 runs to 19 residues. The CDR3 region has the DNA TGTGCCAGCAGTTTACGGGCCTCCCCCGCGCTACCAAGTTCCTACGAGCAGTACTTC. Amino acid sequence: CASSLRASPALPSSYEQYF.

As DNA, the CDR3 is TGCGCCAGCAGCCAACTCCCTCTGGGGACAGCCTCTGGAAACACCATATATTTT. This sequence encodes CASSQLPLGTASGNTIYF. The V call is TRBV4-1, the J call TRBJ1-3; TRBD1 aligns across 7 bases. The CDR3 contains 18 residues. Germline-derived CDR1 and CDR2 are MGHRA and YSYEKL. Losses at the gene ends were 2 bases for V and 0 bases for J; bases not matched to a gene: 10.

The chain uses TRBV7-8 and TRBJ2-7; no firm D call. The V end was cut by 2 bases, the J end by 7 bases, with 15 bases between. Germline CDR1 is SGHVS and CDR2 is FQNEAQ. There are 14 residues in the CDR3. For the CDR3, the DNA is TGTGCCAGCAGCTTATTGGGCGGTGCTTGGGAGCAGTACTTC. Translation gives CASSLLGGAWEQYF. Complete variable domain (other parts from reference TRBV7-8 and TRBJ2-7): GAGVSQSPRYKVAKRGQDVALRCDPISGHVSLFWYQQALGQGPEFLTYFQNEAQLDKSGLPSDRFFAERPEGSVSTLKIQRTQQEDSAVYLCASSLLGGAWEQYFGPGTRLTVT.

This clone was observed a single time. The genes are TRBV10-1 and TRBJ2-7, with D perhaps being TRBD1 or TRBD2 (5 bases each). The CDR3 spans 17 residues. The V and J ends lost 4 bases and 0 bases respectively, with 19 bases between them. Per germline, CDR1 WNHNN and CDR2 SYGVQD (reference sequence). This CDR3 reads CASSGGNRSRSSYEQYF. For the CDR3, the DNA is TGCGCCAGCAGTGGGGGGAACAGGAGTCGCAGCTCCTACGAGCAGTACTTC.

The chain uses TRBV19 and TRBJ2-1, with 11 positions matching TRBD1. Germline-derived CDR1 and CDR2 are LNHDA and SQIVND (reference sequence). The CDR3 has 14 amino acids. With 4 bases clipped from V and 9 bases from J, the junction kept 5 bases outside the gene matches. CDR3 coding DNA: TGTGCCAGTAGTAGCCGGACAGGGGGCGTTGAGCAGTTCTTC. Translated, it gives CASSSRTGGVEQFF.